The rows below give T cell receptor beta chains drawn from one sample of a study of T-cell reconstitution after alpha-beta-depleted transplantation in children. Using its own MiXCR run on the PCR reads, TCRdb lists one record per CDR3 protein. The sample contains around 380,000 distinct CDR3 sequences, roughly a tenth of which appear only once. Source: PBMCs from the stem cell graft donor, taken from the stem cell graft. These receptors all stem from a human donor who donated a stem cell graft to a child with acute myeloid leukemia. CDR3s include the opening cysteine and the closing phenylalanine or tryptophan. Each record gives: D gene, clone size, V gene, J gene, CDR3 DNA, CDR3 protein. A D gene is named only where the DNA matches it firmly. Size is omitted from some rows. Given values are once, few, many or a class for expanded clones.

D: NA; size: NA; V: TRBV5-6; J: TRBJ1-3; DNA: TGTGCCAGCGGAACCAAGGACCTAATCGCGGGAAACACCATATATTTT; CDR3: CASGTKDLIAGNTIYF
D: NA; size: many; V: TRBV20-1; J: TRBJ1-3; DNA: TGCAGTGCATACGGGCTAGGGAGTGGAAACACCATATATTTT; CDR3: CSAYGLGSGNTIYF
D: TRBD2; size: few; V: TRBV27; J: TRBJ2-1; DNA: TGTGCCAGCAGTTTTCTTTCTAGCGGGAGGGCCCATGAGCAGTTCTTC; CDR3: CASSFLSSGRAHEQFF
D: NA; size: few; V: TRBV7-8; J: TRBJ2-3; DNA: TGTGCCAGCAGCTTTGGAGGGGGCTGGAATACGCAGTATTTT; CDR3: CASSFGGGWNTQYF
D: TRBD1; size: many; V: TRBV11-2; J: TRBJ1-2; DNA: TGTGCCAGCAGCTCGACAGGGAATGGCTACACCTTC; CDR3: CASSSTGNGYTF
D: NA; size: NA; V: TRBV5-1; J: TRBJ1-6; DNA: TGCGCCAGCAGCTTTTCGGAACCGTGGTCACCCCTCCACTTT; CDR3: CASSFSEPWSPLHF
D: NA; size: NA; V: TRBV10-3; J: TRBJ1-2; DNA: TGTGCCATCACTCGACAGCTTAACTATGGCTACACCTTC; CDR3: CAITRQLNYGYTF
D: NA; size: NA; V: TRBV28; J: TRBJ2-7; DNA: TGTGGCAGCAGTCTAGACCGGGACTTAACCTACGAGCAGTACTTC; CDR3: CGSSLDRDLTYEQYF
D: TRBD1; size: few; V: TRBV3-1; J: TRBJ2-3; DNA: TGTGCCAGCAGCCCCGCGGGTGACAGGGCAGATACGCAGTATTTT; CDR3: CASSPAGDRADTQYF
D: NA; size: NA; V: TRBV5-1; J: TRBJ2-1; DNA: TGCGCCAGCAGCTTTAGACATGGCGGGGCGGGATACAATGAGCAGTTCTTC; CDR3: CASSFRHGGAGYNEQFF
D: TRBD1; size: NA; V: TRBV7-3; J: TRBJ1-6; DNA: TGTGCCAGCAGCCCCGTCCCGGGACAGGGGCGGGTGGGTGATTCACCCCTCCACTTT; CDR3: CASSPVPGQGRVGDSPLHF
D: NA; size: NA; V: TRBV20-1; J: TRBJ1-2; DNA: TGCAGTGCTAAAACAGGGAGTAACTATGGCTACACCTTC; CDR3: CSAKTGSNYGYTF
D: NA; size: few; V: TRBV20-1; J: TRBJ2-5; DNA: TGCAGTGCTAGACTCGGGTCCGGCGGGACCCAGTACTTC; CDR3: CSARLGSGGTQYF
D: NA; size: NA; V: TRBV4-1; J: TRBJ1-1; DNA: TGCGCCAGCAGCCGACTACAGGGCTTAGGGGCTTTCTTT; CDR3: CASSRLQGLGAFF
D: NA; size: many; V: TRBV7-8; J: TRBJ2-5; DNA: TGTGCCAGCAGCCGAGAGGGAAACGTGGAGACCCAGTACTTC; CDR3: CASSREGNVETQYF
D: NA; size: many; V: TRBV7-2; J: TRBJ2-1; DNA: TGTGCCAGCAGCTCCACAGGGGGGGATCCCAATGAGCAGTTCTTC; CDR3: CASSSTGGDPNEQFF
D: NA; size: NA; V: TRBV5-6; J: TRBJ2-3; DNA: TGTGCCAGTGTTTCTGGGGGGAACGATCTTGCGCAGTATTTT; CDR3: CASVSGGNDLAQYF
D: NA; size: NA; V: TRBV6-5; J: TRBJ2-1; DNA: TGTGCCAGCAGGATTATAAGGGGGAGGTACAATGAGCAGTTCTTC; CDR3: CASRIIRGRYNEQFF
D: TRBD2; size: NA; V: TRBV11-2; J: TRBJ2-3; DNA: TGTGCCAGCAGCTCAGAGAGACTAGCGGGGACCACAGATACGCAGTATTTT; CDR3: CASSSERLAGTTDTQYF
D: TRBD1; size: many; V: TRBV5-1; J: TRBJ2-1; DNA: TGCGCCAGCAGCTTCATGGGGACAGCTAACAATGAGCAGTTCTTC; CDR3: CASSFMGTANNEQFF
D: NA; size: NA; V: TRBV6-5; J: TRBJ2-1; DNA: TGTGCCAGCAGTTACTCGAATCCAGATCGGGGTGAGCAGTTCTTC; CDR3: CASSYSNPDRGEQFF
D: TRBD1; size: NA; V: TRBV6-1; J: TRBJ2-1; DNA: TGTGCCAGCGGGACAGGGGTAGGAACTAACAATGAGCAGTTCTTC; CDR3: CASGTGVGTNNEQFF
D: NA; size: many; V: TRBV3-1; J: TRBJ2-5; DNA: TGTGCCAGCAGCCAAAAGACTAGGGACCAAGAGACCCAGTACTTC; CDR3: CASSQKTRDQETQYF
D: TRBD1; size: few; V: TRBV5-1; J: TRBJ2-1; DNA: TGCGCCAGCAGCCCAAAGGGACAGGGAATCAGTGAGCAGTTCTTC; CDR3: CASSPKGQGISEQFF
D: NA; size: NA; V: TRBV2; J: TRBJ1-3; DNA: TGTGCCAGCAGTGAAGCGCTTCAGGCAGGGTGGACTGGAAACACCATATATTTT; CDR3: CASSEALQAGWTGNTIYF
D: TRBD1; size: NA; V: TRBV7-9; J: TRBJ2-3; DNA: TGTGCCAGCGAGGCAGGGGGAACAGATACGCAGTATTTT; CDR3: CASEAGGTDTQYF
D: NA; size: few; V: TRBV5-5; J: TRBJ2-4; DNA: TGTGCCAGCAGCCCGGGAAACATTCAGTACTTC; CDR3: CASSPGNIQYF
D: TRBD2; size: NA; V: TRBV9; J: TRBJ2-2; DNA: TGTGCCAGCAGCCCGCCCCGGGGAGCGGGAGATAACACCGGGGAGCTGTTTTTT; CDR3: CASSPPRGAGDNTGELFF
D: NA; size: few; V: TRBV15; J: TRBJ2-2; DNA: TGTGCCACCAGCGACGCCAACACCGGGGAGCTGTTTTTT; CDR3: CATSDANTGELFF
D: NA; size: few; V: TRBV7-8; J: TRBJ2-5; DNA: TGTGCCAGCAGCTACCGAGGAGGGGCGGGAACTCTCGAGACCCAGTACTTC; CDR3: CASSYRGGAGTLETQYF
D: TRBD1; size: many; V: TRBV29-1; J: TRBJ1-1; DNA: TGCAGCGTTGGAGAACTCTGGGACAGGGGCACGAGTGAAGCTTTCTTT; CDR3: CSVGELWDRGTSEAFF
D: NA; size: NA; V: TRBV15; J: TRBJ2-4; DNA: TGTGCCACCTGGGGCCAGGGGAACATTCAGTACTTC; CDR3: CATWGQGNIQYF
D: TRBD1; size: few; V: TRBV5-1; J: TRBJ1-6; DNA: TGCGCCAGCAGGTTCGGGACAGGGGGCGGATATTCACCCCTCCACTTT; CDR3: CASRFGTGGGYSPLHF
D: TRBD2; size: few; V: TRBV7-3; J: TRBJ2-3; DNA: TGTGCCAGCAGCTTAGACGGGACTAGCGGGGGAAGTACGCAGTATTTT; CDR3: CASSLDGTSGGSTQYF
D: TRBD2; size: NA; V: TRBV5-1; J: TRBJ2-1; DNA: TGCGCCAGCAGCTTGGCGGGCAGGACTAGCGGATACAATGAGCAGTTCTTC; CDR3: CASSLAGRTSGYNEQFF
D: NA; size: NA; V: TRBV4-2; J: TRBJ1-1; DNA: TGTGCCAGCAGCCAAGGGGTGAACACTGAAGCTTTCTTT; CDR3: CASSQGVNTEAFF
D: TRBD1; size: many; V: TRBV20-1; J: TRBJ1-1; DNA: TGCAGTGCTTCACGACAGGGGAACACTGAAGCTTTCTTT; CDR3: CSASRQGNTEAFF
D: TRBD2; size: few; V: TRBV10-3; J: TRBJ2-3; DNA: TGTGCCATCAGTGGACTAGCACCCACAGATACGCAGTATTTT; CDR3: CAISGLAPTDTQYF
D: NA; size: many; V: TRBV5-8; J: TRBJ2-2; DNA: TGTGCCAGCAGCTTCCTCCTGGGCACCGGGGAGCTGTTTTTT; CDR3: CASSFLLGTGELFF
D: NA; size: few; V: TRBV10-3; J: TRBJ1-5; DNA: TGTGCCATCAGTGGGGTGGGGTCAGGACCCCAGCATTTT; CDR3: CAISGVGSGPQHF
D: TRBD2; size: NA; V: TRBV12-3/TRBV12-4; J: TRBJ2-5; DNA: TGTGCCAGCAGTGCTTGGGCGGGAGCGGATTTGTTAGAGACCCAGTACTTC; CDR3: CASSAWAGADLLETQYF
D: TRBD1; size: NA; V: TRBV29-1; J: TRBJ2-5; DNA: TGCAGCGTTGGGCCGACAGGGGGTTCGGTGGAGACCCAGTACTTC; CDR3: CSVGPTGGSVETQYF
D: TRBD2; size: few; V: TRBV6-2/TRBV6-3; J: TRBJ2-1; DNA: TGTGCCAGCAGCTACCAACTAGCGGGGGCGTACAATGAGCAGTTCTTC; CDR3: CASSYQLAGAYNEQFF
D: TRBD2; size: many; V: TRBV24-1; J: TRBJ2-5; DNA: TGTGCCACCAGTGCGGTGACCGCGGGAGGTCAAGAGACCCAGTACTTC; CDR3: CATSAVTAGGQETQYF
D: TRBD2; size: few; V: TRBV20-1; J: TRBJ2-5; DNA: TGCAGTGCTGAACTAGCGGGAGTTTTGACCCAGTACTTC; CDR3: CSAELAGVLTQYF
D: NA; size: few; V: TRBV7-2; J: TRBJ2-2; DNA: TGTGCCAGCAGCTTGGTGCCGACCTCCGCCGGGGAGCTGTTTTTT; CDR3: CASSLVPTSAGELFF